This record looks at one T cell receptor beta chain sequence and its context. Its matching antigen is unknown. The unexposed donors gave CD4+ T cells in about 2011-2019, prior to COVID-19. CD4+ T cells were isolated from the cells after around eleven days of culture. The data were obtained in a study of CD4 T cells in relation to SARS-CoV-2 and coronaviruses. Study-level background: After less than 11 days of antigen culture, PBMC TCR beta CDR3s were sequenced.

The CDR3 runs to 11 residues. Germline V lookup: CDR1 SGHRS, CDR2 YFSETQ. V lost 7 bases, J lost 4 bases, and 1 base stayed unmatched. Assay: immunoSEQ multiplex PCR; the TCRdb copy retains only in-frame clones and omits some. The sample carries 30,000 or so clones, over 60% recorded once. The specimen sequenced was CD4+ T cells from PBMCs, cultured in vitro. The TCR was taken from a human donor in good health. This chain joins TRBV5-1 and TRBJ2-7, with 8 bases aligning to TRBD1. CDR3 residues: CASRQGYEQYF. The CDR3 DNA sequence: TGCGCCAGCCGACAGGGGTACGAGCAGTACTTC.